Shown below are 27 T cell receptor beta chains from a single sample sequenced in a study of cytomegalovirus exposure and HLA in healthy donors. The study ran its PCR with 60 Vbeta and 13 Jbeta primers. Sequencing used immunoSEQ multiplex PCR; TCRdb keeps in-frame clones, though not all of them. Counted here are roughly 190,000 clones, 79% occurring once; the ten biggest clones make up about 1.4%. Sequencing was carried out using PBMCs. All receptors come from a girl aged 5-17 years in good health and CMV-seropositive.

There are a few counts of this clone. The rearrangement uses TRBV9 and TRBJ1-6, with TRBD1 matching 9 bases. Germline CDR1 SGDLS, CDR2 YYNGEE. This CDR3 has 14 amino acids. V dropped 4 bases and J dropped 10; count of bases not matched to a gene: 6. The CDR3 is CASSLGQGESPLHF. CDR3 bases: TGTGCCAGCAGCTTGGGACAGGGAGAGTCACCCCTCCACTTT.

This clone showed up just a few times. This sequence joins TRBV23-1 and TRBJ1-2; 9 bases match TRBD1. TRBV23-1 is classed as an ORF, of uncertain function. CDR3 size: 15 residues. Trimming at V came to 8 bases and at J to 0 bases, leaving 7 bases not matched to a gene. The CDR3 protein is CASGQRDRANYGYTF. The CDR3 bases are TGCGCCAGCGGGCAGCGGGACAGGGCTAACTATGGCTACACCTTC.

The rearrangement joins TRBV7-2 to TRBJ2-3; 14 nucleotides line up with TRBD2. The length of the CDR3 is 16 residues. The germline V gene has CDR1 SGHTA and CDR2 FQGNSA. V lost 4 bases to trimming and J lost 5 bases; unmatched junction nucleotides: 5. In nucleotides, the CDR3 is TGTGCCAGCAGCTACGGACTAGCGGGGGGCGAAGATACGCAGTATTTT. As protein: CASSYGLAGGEDTQYF. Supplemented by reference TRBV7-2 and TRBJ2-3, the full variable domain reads GAGVSQSPSNKVTEKGKDVELRCDPISGHTALYWYRQSLGQGLEFLIYFQGNSAPDKSGLPSDRFSAERTGGSVSTLTIQRTQQEDSAVYLCASSYGLAGGEDTQYFGPGTRLTVL.

As DNA, the CDR3 is TGTGCCAGCAGCCCGCGCGGAGGCGGGACCGGGGAGCTGTTTTTT. It specifies CASSPRGGGTGELFF. The rearrangement links TRBV9 to TRBJ2-2; D is possibly TRBD2 (5 bases). Germline V gene lookup returns CDR1 SGDLS and CDR2 YYNGEE. V was pared by 4 bases and J by 5 bases, with 15 bases between. There are 15 residues in the CDR3.

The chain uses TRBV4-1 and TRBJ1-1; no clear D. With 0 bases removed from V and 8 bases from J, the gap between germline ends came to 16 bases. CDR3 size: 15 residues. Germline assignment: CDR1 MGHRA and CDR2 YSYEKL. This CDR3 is CASSQETVMGREAFF. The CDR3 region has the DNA TGCGCCAGCAGCCAAGAAACGGTGATGGGCAGGGAAGCTTTCTTT.

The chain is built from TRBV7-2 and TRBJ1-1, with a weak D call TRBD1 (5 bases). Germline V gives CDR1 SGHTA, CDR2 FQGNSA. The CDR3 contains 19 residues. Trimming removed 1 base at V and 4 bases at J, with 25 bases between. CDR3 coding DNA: TGTGCCAGCAGCTTAGTGCTCTGGCAACGGGACGGGAGGTTCACTGAAGCTTTCTTT. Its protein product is CASSLVLWQRDGRFTEAFF.

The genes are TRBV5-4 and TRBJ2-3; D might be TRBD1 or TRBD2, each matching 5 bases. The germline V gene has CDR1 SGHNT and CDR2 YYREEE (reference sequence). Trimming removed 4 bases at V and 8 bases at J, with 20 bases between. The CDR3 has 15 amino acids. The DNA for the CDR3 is TGTGCCAGCAGCGTGGGGGTAGGGGTCCTTGGTACGCAGTATTTT. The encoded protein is CASSVGVGVLGTQYF.

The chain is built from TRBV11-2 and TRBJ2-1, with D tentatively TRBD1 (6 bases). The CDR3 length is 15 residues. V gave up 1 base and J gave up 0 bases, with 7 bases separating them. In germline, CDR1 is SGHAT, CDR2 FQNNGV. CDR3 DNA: TGTGCCAGCAGCTTAGGAGGGGGCTCCTACAATGAGCAGTTCTTC. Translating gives CASSLGGGSYNEQFF. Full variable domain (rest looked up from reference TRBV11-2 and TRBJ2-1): EAGVAQSPRYKIIEKRQSVAFWCNPISGHATLYWYQQILGQGPKLLIQFQNNGVVDDSQLPKDRFSAERLKGVDSTLKIQPAKLEDSAVYLCASSLGGGSYNEQFFGPGTRLTVL.

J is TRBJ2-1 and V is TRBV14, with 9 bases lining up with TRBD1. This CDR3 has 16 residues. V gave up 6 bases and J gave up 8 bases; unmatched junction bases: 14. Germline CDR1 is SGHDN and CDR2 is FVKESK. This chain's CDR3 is CASSQNPGTGNHEQFF. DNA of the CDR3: TGTGCCAGCAGTCAGAACCCCGGGACAGGGAATCATGAGCAGTTCTTC.

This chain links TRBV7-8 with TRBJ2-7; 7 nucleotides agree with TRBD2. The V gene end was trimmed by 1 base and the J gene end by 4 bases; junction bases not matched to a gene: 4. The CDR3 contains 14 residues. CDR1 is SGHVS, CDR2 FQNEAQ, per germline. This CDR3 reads CASSLGTRGYEQYF. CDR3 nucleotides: TGTGCCAGCAGCTTAGGGACTAGAGGTTACGAGCAGTACTTC.

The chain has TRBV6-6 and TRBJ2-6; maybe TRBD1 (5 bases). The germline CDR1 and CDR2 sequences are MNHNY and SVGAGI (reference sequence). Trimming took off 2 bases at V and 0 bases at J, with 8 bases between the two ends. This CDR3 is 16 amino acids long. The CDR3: CASSYRQPSGANVLTF. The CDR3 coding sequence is TGTGCCAGCAGTTACCGACAGCCCTCTGGGGCCAACGTCCTGACTTTC.

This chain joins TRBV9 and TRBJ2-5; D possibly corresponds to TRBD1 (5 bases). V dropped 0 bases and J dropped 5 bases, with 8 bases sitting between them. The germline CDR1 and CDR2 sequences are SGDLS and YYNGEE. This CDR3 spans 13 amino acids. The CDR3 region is CASSVEKGETQYF. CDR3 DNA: TGTGCCAGCAGCGTAGAGAAGGGGGAGACCCAGTACTTC.

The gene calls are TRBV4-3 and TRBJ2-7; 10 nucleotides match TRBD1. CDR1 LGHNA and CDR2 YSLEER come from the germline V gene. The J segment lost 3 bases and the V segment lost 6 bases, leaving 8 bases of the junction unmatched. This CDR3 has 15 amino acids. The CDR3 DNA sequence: TGCGCCAGCAGACGCTCCCGGGACAGGGGCTACGAGCAGTACTTC. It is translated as CASRRSRDRGYEQYF.

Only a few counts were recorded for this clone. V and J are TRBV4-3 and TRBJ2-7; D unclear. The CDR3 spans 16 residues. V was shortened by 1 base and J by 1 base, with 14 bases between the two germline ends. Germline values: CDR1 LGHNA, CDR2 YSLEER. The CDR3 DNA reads TGCGCCAGCAGCCAAGCGGTAACTGCGGAGTCCTACGAGCAGTACTTC. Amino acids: CASSQAVTAESYEQYF.

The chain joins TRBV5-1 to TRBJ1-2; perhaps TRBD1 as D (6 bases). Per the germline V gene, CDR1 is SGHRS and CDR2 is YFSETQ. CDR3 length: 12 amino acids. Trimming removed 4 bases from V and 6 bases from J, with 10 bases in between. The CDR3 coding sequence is TGCGCCAGCAGCGTGGGGGGCCATGGCTACACCTTC. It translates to CASSVGGHGYTF.

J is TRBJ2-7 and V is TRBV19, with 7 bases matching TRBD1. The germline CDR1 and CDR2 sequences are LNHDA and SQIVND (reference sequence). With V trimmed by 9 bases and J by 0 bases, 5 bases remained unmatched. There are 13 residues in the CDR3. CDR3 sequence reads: CASRDSNSYEQYF. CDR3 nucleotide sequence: TGTGCCAGCAGGGACAGCAACTCCTACGAGCAGTACTTC. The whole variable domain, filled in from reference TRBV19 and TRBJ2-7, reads DGGITQSPKYLFRKEGQNVTLSCEQNLNHDAMYWYRQDPGQGLRLIYYSQIVNDFQKGDIAEGYSVSREKKESFPLTVTSAQKNPTAFYLCASRDSNSYEQYFGPGTRLTVT.

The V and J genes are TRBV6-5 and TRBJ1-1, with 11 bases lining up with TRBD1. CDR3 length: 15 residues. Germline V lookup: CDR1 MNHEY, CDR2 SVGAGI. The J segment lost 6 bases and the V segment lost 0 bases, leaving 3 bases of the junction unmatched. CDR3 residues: CASSYSGTGGSEAFF. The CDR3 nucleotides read TGTGCCAGCAGTTACTCGGGGACAGGGGGTTCTGAAGCTTTCTTT.

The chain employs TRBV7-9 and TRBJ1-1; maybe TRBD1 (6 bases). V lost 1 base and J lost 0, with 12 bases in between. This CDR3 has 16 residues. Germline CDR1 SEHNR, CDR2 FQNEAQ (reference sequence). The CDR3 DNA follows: TGTGCCAGCAGCTTAGGCTCAGGGGCTATGAACACTGAAGCTTTCTTT. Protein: CASSLGSGAMNTEAFF.

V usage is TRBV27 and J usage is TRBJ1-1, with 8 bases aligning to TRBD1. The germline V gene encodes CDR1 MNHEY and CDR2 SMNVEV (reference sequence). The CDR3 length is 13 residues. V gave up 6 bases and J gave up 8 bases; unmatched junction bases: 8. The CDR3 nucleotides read TGTGCCAGCAGATCGACAGGGGTTTTGGAAGCTTTCTTT. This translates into CASRSTGVLEAFF.

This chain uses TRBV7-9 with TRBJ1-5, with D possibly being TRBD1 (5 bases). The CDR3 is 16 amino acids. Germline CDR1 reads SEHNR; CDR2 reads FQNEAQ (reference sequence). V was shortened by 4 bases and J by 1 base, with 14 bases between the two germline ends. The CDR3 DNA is TGTGCCAGCAGCTCGTTCGGGGGGTGGAGCAATCAGCCCCAGCATTTT. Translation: CASSSFGGWSNQPQHF.

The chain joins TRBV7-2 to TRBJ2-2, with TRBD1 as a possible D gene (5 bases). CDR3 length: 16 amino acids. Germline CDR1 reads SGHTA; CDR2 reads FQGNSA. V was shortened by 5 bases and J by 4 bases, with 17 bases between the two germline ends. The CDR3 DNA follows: TGTGCCAGCAGCGAAGTAGGGGTATTGGGCACCGGGGAGCTGTTTTTT. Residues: CASSEVGVLGTGELFF.

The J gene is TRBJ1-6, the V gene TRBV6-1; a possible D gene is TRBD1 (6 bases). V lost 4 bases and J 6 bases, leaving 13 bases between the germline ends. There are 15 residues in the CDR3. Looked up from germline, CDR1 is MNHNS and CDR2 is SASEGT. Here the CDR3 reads CASSVEQGFNSPLHF. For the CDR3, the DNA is TGTGCCAGCAGTGTCGAACAGGGATTTAATTCACCCCTCCACTTT.

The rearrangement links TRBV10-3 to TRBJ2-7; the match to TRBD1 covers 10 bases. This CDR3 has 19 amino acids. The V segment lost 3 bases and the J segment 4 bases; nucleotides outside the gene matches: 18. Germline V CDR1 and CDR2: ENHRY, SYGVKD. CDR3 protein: CAISDSGTGASSGMYEQYF. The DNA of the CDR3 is TGTGCCATCAGTGACTCCGGGACAGGGGCTTCATCGGGTATGTACGAGCAGTACTTC.

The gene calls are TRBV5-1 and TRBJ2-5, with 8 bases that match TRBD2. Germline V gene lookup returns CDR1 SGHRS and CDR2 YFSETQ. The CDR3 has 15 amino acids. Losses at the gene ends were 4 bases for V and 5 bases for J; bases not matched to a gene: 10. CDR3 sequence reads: CASSPPGGAGETQYF. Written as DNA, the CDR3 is TGCGCCAGCAGCCCCCCCGGGGGGGCTGGGGAGACCCAGTACTTC.

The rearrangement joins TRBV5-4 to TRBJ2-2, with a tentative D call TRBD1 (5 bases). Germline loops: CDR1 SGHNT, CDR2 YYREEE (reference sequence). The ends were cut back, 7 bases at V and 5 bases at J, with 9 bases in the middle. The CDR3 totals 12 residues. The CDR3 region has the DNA TGTGCCAGCGCGGCAGGGACCGGGGAGCTGTTTTTT. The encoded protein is CASAAGTGELFF.

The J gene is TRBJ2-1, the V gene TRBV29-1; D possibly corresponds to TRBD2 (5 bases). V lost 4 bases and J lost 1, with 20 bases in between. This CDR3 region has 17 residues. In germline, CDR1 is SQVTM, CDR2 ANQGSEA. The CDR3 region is CSVVTDWRFSSYNEQFF. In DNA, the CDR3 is TGCAGCGTTGTAACAGACTGGAGGTTTAGTTCCTACAATGAGCAGTTCTTC.

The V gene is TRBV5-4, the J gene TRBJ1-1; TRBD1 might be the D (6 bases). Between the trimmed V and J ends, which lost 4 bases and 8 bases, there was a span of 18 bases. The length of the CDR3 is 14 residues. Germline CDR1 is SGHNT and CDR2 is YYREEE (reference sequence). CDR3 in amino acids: CASSPTSGGTEAFF. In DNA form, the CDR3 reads TGTGCCAGCAGCCCGACGAGTGGGGGCACGGAAGCTTTCTTT.